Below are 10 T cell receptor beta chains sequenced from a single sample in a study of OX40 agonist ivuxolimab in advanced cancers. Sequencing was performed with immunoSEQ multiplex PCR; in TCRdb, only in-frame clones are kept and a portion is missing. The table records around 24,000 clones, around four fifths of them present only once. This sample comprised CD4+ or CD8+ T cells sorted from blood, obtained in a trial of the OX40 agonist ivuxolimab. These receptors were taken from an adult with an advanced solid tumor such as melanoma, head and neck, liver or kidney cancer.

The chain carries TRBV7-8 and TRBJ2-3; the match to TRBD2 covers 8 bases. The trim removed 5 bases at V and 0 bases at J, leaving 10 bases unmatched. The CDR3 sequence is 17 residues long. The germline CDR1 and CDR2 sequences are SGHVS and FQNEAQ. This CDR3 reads CASSPHRGGFSTDTQYF. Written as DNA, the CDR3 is TGTGCCAGCAGCCCACACCGGGGGGGTTTCAGCACAGATACGCAGTATTTT.

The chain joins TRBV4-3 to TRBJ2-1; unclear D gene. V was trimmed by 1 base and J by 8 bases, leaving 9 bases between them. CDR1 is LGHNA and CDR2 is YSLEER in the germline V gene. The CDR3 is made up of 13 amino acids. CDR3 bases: TGCGCCAGCAGCCAAGGAATCCCCGATGAGCAGTTCTTC. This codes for CASSQGIPDEQFF.

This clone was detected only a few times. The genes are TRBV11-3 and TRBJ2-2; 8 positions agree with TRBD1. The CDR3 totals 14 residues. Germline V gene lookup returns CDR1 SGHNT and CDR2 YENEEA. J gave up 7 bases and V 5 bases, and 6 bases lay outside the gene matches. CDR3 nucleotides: TGTGCCAGCAGCCCCAGGGGGCATAACGGGGAGCTGTTTTTT. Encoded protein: CASSPRGHNGELFF. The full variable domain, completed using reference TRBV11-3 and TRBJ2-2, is EAGVVQSPRYKIIEKKQPVAFWCNPISGHNTLYWYLQNLGQGPELLIRYENEEAVDDSQLPKDRFSAERLKGVDSTLKIQPAELGDSAVYLCASSPRGHNGELFFGEGSRLTVL.

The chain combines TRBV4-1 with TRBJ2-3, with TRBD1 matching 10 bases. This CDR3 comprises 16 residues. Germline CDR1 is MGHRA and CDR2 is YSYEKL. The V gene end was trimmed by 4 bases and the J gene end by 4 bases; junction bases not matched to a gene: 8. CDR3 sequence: CASSRSTGGNADTQYF. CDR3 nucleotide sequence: TGCGCCAGCAGCCGGTCGACAGGGGGCAACGCAGATACGCAGTATTTT.

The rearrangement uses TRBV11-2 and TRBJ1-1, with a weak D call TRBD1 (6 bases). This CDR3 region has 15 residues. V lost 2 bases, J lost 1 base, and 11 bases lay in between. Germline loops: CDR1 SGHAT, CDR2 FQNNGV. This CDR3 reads CASSLWGTPNTEAFF. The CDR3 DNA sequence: TGTGCCAGCAGCTTATGGGGGACACCGAACACTGAAGCTTTCTTT.

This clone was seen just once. As DNA, the CDR3 is TGCGCCAGCAGCCTTGACACTGGGGCTGAAGCTTTCTTT. This translates into CASSLDTGAEAFF. The chain couples TRBV5-1 to TRBJ1-1; D gene uncertain. This CDR3 has 13 amino acids. The ends were cut back, 4 bases at V and 6 bases at J, with 13 bases in the middle. Per germline, CDR1 SGHRS and CDR2 YFSETQ. The full variable domain, completed using reference TRBV5-1 and TRBJ1-1, is KAGVTQTPRYLIKTRGQQVTLSCSPISGHRSVSWYQQTPGQGLQFLFEYFSETQRNKGNFPGRFSGRQFSNSRSEMNVSTLELGDSALYLCASSLDTGAEAFFGQGTRLTVV.

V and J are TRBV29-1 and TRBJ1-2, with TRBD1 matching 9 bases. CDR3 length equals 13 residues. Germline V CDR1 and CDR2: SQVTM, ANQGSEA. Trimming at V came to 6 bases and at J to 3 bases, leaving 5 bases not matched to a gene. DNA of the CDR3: TGCAGCGTGGCCGGGACAGGGCACTATGGCTACACCTTC. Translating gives CSVAGTGHYGYTF.

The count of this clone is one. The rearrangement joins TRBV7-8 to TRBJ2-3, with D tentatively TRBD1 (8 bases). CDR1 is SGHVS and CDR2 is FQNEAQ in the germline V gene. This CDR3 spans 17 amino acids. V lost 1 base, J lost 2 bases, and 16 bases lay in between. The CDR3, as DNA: TGTGCCAGCAGCTTAGGGGGGGGGACAGGATTCACAGATACGCAGTATTTT. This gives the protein CASSLGGGTGFTDTQYF. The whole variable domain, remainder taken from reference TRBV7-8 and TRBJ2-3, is GAGVSQSPRYKVAKRGQDVALRCDPISGHVSLFWYQQALGQGPEFLTYFQNEAQLDKSGLPSDRFFAERPEGSVSTLKIQRTQQEDSAVYLCASSLGGGTGFTDTQYFGPGTRLTVL.

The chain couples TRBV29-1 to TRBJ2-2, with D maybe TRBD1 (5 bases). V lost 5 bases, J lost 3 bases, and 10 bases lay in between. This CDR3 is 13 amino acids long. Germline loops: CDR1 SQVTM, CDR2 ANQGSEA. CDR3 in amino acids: CSVYRTYTGELFF. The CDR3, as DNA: TGCAGCGTTTACAGGACCTACACCGGGGAGCTGTTTTTT.

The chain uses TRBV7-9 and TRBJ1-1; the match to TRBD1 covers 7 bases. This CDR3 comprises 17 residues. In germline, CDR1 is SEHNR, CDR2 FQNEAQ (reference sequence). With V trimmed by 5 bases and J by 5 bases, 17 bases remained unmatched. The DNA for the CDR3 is TGTGCCAGCAGCACCACCGGGACAGCCAGCCACGGGACTGAAGCTTTCTTT. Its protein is CASSTTGTASHGTEAFF.